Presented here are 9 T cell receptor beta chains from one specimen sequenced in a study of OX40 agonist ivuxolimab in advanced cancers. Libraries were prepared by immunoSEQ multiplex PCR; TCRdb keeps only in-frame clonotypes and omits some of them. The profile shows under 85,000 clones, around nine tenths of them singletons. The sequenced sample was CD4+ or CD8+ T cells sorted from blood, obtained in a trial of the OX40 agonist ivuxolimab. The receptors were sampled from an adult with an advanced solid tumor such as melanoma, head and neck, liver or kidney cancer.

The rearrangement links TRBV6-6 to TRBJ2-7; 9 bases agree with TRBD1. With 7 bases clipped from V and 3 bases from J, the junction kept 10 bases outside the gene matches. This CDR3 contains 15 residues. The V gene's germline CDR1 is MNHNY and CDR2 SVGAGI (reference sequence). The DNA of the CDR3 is TGTGCCAGCAAAGGGGACAGGGAATCGCTCTACGAGCAGTACTTC. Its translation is CASKGDRESLYEQYF.

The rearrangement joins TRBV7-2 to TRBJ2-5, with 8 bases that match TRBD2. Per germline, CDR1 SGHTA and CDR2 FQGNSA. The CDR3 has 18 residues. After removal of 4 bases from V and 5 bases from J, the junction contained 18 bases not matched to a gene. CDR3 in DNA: TGTGCCAGCAGCTCCCCTCGGGCAAGCGGGAGTTTGTTGGAGACCCAGTACTTC. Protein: CASSSPRASGSLLETQYF.

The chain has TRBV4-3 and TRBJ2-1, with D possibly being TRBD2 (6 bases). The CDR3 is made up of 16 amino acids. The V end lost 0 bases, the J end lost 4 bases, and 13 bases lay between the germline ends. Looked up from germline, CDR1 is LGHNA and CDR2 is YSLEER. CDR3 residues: CASSQEEGAGYNEQFF. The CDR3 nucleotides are TGCGCCAGCAGCCAAGAAGAGGGAGCGGGTTACAATGAGCAGTTCTTC.

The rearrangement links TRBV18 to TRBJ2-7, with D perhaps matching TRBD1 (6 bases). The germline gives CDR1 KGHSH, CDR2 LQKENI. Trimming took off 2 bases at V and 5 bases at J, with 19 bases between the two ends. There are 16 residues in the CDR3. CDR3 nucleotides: TGTGCCAGCTCACCAAGAATGGGGCAGGGGAGCAACGAGCAGTACTTC. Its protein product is CASSPRMGQGSNEQYF.

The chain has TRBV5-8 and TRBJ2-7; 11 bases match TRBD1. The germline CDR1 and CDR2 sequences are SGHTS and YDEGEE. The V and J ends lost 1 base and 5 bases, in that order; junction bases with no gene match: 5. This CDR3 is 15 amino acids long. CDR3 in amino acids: CASSLQGTGGNEQYF. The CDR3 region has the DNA TGTGCCAGCAGCTTGCAGGGGACAGGGGGGAACGAGCAGTACTTC. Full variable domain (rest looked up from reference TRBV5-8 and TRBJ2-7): EAGVTQSPTHLIKTRGQQATLRCSPISGHTSVYWYQQALGLGLQFLLWYDEGEERNRGNFPPRFSGRQFPNYSSELNVNALELEDSALYLCASSLQGTGGNEQYFGPGTRLTVT.

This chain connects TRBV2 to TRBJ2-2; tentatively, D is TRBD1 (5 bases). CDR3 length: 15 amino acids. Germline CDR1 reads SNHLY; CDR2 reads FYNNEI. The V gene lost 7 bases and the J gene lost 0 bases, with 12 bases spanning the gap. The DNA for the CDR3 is TGTGCCAGCAAAGGGCAGGGATCGAACACCGGGGAGCTGTTTTTT. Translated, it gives CASKGQGSNTGELFF.

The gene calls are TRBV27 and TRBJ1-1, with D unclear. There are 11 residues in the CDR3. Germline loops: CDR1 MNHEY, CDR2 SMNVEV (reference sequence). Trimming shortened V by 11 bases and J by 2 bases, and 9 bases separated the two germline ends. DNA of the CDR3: TGTGCCCAGGACGGCAACACTGAAGCTTTCTTT. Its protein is CAQDGNTEAFF.

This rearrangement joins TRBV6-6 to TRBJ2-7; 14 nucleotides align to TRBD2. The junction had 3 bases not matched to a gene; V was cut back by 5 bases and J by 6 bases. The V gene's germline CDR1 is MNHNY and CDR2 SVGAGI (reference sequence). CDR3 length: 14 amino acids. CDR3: CASSTGLAGGEQYF. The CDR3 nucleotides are TGTGCCAGCAGTACCGGACTAGCGGGAGGCGAGCAGTACTTC.

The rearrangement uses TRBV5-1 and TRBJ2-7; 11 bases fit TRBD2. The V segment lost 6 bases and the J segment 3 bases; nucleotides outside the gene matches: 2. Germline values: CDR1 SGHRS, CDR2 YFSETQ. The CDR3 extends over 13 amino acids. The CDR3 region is CASTGTSGYEQYF. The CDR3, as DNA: TGCGCCAGCACCGGGACTAGCGGCTACGAGCAGTACTTC.